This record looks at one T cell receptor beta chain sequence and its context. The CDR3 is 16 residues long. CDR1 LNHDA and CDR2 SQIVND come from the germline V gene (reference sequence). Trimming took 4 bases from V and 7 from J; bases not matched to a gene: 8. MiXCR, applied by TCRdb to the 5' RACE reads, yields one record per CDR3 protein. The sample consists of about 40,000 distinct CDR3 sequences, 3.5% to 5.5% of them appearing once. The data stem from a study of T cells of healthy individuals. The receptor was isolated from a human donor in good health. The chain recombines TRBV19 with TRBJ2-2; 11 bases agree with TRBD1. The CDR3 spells CASSTRTGGGLGELFF. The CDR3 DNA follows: TGTGCCAGTAGTACCCGGACAGGGGGCGGACTCGGGGAGCTGTTTTTT.